The clone carrying this T cell receptor beta chain was detected only a few times. These data belong to a study of blood T cells in healthy people across ages. Through a sample-barcoded 5' primer and a J-beta primer mix, a second PCR was run for roughly 6 to 12 cycles. TCRdb reprocessed the 5' RACE reads via MiXCR and lists one record per CDR3 protein. The table shows more than 450,000 distinct CDR3 sequences, with approximately 26% occurring only once. Per the germline V gene, CDR1 is MNHEY and CDR2 is SVGAGI. The length of the CDR3 is 13 residues. The junction had 7 bases not matched to a gene; V was cut back by 7 bases and J by 6 bases. The people who gave samples were healthy Caucasians from Russia, aged roughly 6 to 90. Another study also made use of these data, one on T cells of mothers and their children.

The clonotype was recovered from a boy younger than 10 in good health. The J gene is TRBJ2-3, the V gene TRBV6-5; 7 bases map to TRBD1. The material sequenced was blood. CDR3: CASTSDREDTQYF. DNA of the CDR3: TGTGCCAGCACAAGTGACAGGGAGGATACGCAGTATTTT.